Detailed here is one T cell receptor beta chain. This clonotype was seen ten or more times. Its antigen has not been determined. Per-base qualities were not stored, and no clone one base away is much larger. This specimen comes from a study of identical twins (dated by TCRdb to about 2016). Turning to the overall study: TCR alpha and beta repertoires from monozygotic twins, unrelated adults of various ages and cord blood were deep-sequenced to test whether fetal clonotypes persist. To rule out contamination, the twin experiments were replicated at different times with different library preparation protocols. Points the paper makes about the study in general: Abundant cord blood beta clonotypes carried fewer insertions; young adult naive repertoires showed a weaker similar trend, while memory repertoires showed none. Invariant T cells such as MAIT and iNKT could partly confound zero-insertion analyses, although diverse VJ usage argued against such confounding for most clonotypes. Excess twin sharing in beta out-of-frame sequences was weaker because fewer shared sequences lowered the signal-to-noise ratio. In monozygotic twins, out-of-frame TCR alpha sharing was systematically underestimated by recombination models, although the models agreed with sharing between unrelated individuals. Because the same donors could not be followed over many years, the conclusions depended on cross-sectional statistical analysis. Compared with coincidental sharing between unrelated individuals, an excess of low generation-probability sequences was observed among out-of-frame TCR alpha sequences shared between twins.

Trimming removed 4 bases from V and 5 bases from J; the gene matches leave 6 bases unexplained. The CDR3 holds 15 amino acids from the cysteine to the phenylalanine. Only the CDR3 portion is preserved as DNA: 45 bases, with reading frame beginning at the first base. The germline V gene gives CDR1 as SGHTA and CDR2 as FQGTGA. Every donor was a healthy Caucasian. Three unrelated non-twin adults were also sequenced: a male aged 18 to 30, a male aged 50 to 59 and a female aged 50 to 59. Miltenyi CD45RO+ enrichment and human naive T-cell isolation kits were used to isolate memory (CD45RO+) and naive T cells from PBMC. The library came from 5' RACE. The listed sequencing device is Illumina HiSeq 2000. A universal primer binding site was added through template switching, and the final cDNA carried a unique molecular identifier so that TCR cDNA molecules could be counted accurately. Specific primers in the conserved constant-segment region were used to synthesize first-strand cDNA for the TCR alpha and beta chains. Each cDNA library was double barcoded, with a SMART-Mk sample barcode plus Illumina barcodes, to control for contamination. TruSeq adapter sequences along with Illumina sample barcodes were introduced in two successive PCR steps. The TCR alpha and beta cDNA libraries were sequenced on the Illumina HiSeq platform using custom primers. For the original study's pipeline: Raw reads were processed with MiGEC to extract unique molecular identifiers, and MiXCR was used to determine CDR3 positions. Recombination models were inferred per individual with the repgenHMM and IGoR tools using an EM algorithm. Shared clonotypes were analyzed with the tcR package in R, and sharing was normalized by the product of cloneset sizes. Out-of-frame nonproductive sequences were analyzed to study raw recombination free of thymic and clonal selection effects. Clones were called with MiXCR by TCRdb after fastp trimmed the public reads at Q25, and only in-frame beta chains were retained. A single entry per CDR3 protein holds the most common genes and DNA from its merged rows. The V and J calls shown here were made by TCRdb, not taken from the authors' results. This sample is represented by more than 650,000 distinct CDR3 sequences; over 5% of them were singletons. The top ten clonotypes cover 1.5% to 2% of the sample.

Sample: naive T cells sorted from blood. The label giving this sample's cell subset or site can be read as: cells isolated with a human naive T-cell isolation kit. This clonotype originated in a man between 18 and 35 years old in good health. The rearranged chain carries TRBV7-3 and TRBJ2-2, with TRBD1 identical over 8 junction bases. The CDR3 protein: CASSSGQGRTGELFF. The DNA sequence is as follows: TGTGCCAGCAGCTCCGGACAGGGACGGACCGGGGAGCTGTTTTTT.